The source of this T cell receptor (beta chain) is a study of tumor and adjacent non-tumor tissue in lung cancer (dated by TCRdb to the late 2010s). Concerning the study at large: By cancer type, the cohort comprised 11 to 12 adenocarcinoma patients, a couple of squamous cell carcinoma patients and 1 small cell lung cancer patient. The study compared bulk TCRbeta repertoires from lung tumor tissue and matched distant non-tumor lung tissue of around 14 lung cancer patients. A few dozen paired specimens, one tumor and one normal lung sample per patient, were profiled by TCRbeta CDR3 sequencing. Sequencing produced 125,075,908 productive TCRbeta reads in total, an average of about 4 million reads per sample. Ages among the roughly 15 patients ranged from roughly 31 to 80 years, there were around ten men and 5 women, and disease was at TNM stage I to III. Study-level results and caveats: With only approximately 16 patients in the cohort, the authors noted that larger samples and more detailed clinical data are needed. Significantly higher TCR diversity was found in younger patients, and higher tumor TCR diversity was associated with shorter overall and disease-free survival. Because peripheral blood was not sequenced, blood TCRbeta repertoires in the lung cancer patients of the study were not examined. The top 100 clones accounted for a significantly larger cumulative portion of the repertoire in normal lung than in tumor tissue. Tumor tissue showed significantly greater TCR diversity (inverse Simpson) than normal lung tissue (approximately 400 vs 170, P = 0.0075, Mann-Whitney U test). Neither the sequencing platform nor unique molecular identifiers are mentioned in the methods.

In the germline V gene, CDR1 corresponds to MDHEN and CDR2 to SYDVKM. Including the terminal cysteine and phenylalanine, the CDR3 comprises 15 residues. Just the 45-base CDR3 DNA is kept, in frame starting at base 1. At the junction V is shortened by 5 bases and J by 0 bases, with 13 bases in between. RNA was isolated from bulk, unsorted tissue, and RNA quality was assessed with a NanoDrop ND-1000 and an Agilent 2100. The normal lung samples consisted of distant non-tumor tissue collected more than 3 cm from the tumor edge. All donors had newly diagnosed lung cancer, had not received prior chemotherapy, and were admitted for thoracic surgery in China between August and November 2014. Anyone who had undergone radiotherapy or chemotherapy before, or who had another cancer at the same time, was left out of the study. Pieces of surgical tissue measuring roughly 1-2 cm3 were kept in RNAlater solution and stored at -80 degrees C until use.

This clonotype was observed a handful of times. No cognate antigen has been identified for it. Base qualities were left out, and no much larger clone turns up one base away. Library preparation was by multiplex PCR. The instrument given in TCRdb is Illumina HiSeq 2500. TCRbeta libraries were constructed through three rounds of nested PCR with primers (Table S4) according to protocols modified from ARM-PCR. Before sequencing, PCR products of 200-500 bp were cut from the gel and purified using the QIAquick gel extraction kit. The source study handled its data this way. Reads were cleaned with Trimmomatic, merged with FLASH into complete CDR3 sequences, and assigned to V(D)J germline segments with MiTCR. VDJtools was used to compute clonal diversity as the inverse Simpson's index. Productive reads were defined as in-frame sequences without a premature stop codon. The public reads were reprocessed in TCRdb via fastp at Q25 and MiXCR, keeping in-frame beta chains. For every CDR3 protein sequence, its rows merge into one entry that carries the most common genes and DNA. It is TCRdb's table, rather than the study itself, that gives the V and J calls and clone size. The sample includes 55,000 to 65,000 distinct CDR3 sequences, with roughly 57% observed a single time. The biggest ten clones account for around a third of the sample.

This receptor was taken from a man in his 70s with non-small cell lung cancer. In this chain, TRBV28 is recombined with TRBJ2-5; perhaps TRBD1 is the D gene, with 6 bases matching. The sequenced sample consisted of distant non-tumor lung tissue. The CDR3 has the sequence CASSGGGADQETQYF. In nucleotide form, the sequence is TGTGCCAGCAGTGGGGGCGGCGCGGACCAAGAGACCCAGTACTTC.